This TCR beta chain is drawn from a study of cytomegalovirus exposure and HLA in healthy donors. General study findings and limits: Subsequent analysis revealed that first-cohort TCR clusters tended to co-occur in the 120 validation repertoires. Researchers counted around 180 TCR beta chains as cytomegalovirus-associated. Confirmation was obtained in vitro that three CMV-associated chains are specific for CMV antigens.

The CDR3 length is 14 residues. The germline V gene has CDR1 SGHRS and CDR2 YFSETQ. Trimming cost V 3 bases and J 0 bases, with 9 bases left between them. Regarding this clone: The antigen is undetermined.

Separation from the roughly 680-subject first cohort characterized the roughly 130-subject validation cohort, to which the donors belonged. Method: immunoSEQ multiplex PCR; TCRdb's copy keeps in-frame clones and lacks some. In the table there are about 130,000 clones, 80% to 90% of which are singletons. The V gene is TRBV5-1, the J gene TRBJ2-5, with D perhaps matching TRBD2 (5 bases). The sequence was collected from a woman aged 18-29 years in good health and CMV-seropositive. Sequencing input: PBMCs. DNA for the CDR3: TGCGCCAGCAGCTCCGGGGTTGACCAAGAGACCCAGTACTTC. It is translated as CASSSGVDQETQYF.